This T cell receptor (beta chain) emerged from a study of control samples from healthy donors and cancer patients (dated by TCRdb to about 2020). In regard to this clone: The antigen this receptor binds is unknown. It has no much larger one-base neighbor in the sample; base qualities were not kept.

CDR1 and CDR2 (SGHRS, YFSETQ) derive from the germline V gene. The CDR3, from cysteine to phenylalanine, totals 13 residues. Only the CDR3 region is kept as DNA, spanning 39 bases read in frame from base 1. V and J lose 0 bases and 6 bases, and a span of 9 bases separates them. Library construction relied on the immunoSEQ multiplex PCR assay. The table comes from immuneACCESS by way of TCRdb, which keeps in-frame sequences with V and J called. Part of the clones is missing from these tables; in studies checked, under half for an unresolved V gene and the rest for unknown reasons. In this sample the table shows about 44,000 clones, about three quarters of which occur a single time. The ten most abundant clones make up roughly a sixth of the sample.

The rearranged chain carries TRBV5-1 and TRBJ1-1, with no confident D gene call. The sequence came from a male donor with melanoma. Sequencing used formalin-fixed, paraffin-embedded tissue. The CDR3 region reads CASSLDGKAEAFF. The DNA sequence follows: TGCGCCAGCAGCTTGGACGGGAAGGCTGAAGCTTTCTTT.